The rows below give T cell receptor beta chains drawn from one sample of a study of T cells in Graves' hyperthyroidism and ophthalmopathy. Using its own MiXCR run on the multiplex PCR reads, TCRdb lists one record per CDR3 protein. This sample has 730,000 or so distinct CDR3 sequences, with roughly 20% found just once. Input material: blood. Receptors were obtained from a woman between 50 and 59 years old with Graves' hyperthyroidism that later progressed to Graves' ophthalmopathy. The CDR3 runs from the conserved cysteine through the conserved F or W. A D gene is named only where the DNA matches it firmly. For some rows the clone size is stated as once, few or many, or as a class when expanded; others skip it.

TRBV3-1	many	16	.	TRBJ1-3	TGTGCCAGCAGCCAGGGCCCAGACACCTCTGGAAACACCATATATTTT	CASSQGPDTSGNTIYF
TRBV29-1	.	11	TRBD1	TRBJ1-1	TGCCCTAGCACAGGGGGCACTGAAGCTTTCTTT	CPSTGGTEAFF
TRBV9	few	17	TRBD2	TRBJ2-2	TGTGCCAGCAGCGCAACTAGCGGGGGGACCTGGACCGGGGAGCTGTTTTTT	CASSATSGGTWTGELFF
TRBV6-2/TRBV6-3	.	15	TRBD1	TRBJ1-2	TGTGCCAGCGCTGAAGGAGGGACAGCTAACTATGGCTACACCTTC	CASAEGGTANYGYTF
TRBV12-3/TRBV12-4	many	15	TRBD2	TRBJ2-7	TGTGCCAGCAGGCCCCTGACTAGCGGGGACTACGAGCAGTACTTC	CASRPLTSGDYEQYF
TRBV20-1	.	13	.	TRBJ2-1	TGCAGTGCTAACCCAAGTAGCTACAATGAGCAGTTCTTC	CSANPSSYNEQFF
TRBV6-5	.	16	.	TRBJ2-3	TGTGCCAGCAGTTATTATCAGGGTGGAACAGCAGATACGCAGTATTTT	CASSYYQGGTADTQYF
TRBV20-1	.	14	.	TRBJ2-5	TGCAGTGCACCGATGGGGTCGCAACAAGAGACCCAGTACTTC	CSAPMGSQQETQYF
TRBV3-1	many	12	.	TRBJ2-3	TGTGCCAGCCGCGGAATCACAGATACGCAGTATTTT	CASRGITDTQYF
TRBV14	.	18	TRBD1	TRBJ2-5	TGTGCCAGCAGCCAAGACTGGACAGGGGGCTATGACCAAGAGACCCAGTACTTC	CASSQDWTGGYDQETQYF
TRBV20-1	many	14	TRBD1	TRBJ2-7	TGCAGTGCTAGGGGGACAGGGGGGGCCTACGAGCAGTACTTC	CSARGTGGAYEQYF
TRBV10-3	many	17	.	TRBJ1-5	TGTGCCATCAGTGGTACATCACCGGGACGGAGCAATCAGCCCCAGCATTTT	CAISGTSPGRSNQPQHF
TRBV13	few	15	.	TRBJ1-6	TGTGCCAGCAGCTTAGGACAGGGCTATAATTCACCCCTCCACTTT	CASSLGQGYNSPLHF
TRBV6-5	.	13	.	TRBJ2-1	TGTGCCAGCAGTTACCCATCCCTTGATGAGCAGTTCTTC	CASSYPSLDEQFF
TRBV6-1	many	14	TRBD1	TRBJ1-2	TGTGCCAGCAGACAGGGGGCGGTTGATGATGGCTACACCTTC	CASRQGAVDDGYTF
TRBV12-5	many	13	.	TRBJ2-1	TGTGCTAGCCGGGACTCCCCCTACAATGAGCAGTTCTTC	CASRDSPYNEQFF
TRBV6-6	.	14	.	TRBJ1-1	TGTGCCAGCAGTTACGACGGTAGGAACACTGAAGCTTTCTTT	CASSYDGRNTEAFF
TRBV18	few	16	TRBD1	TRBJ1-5	TGTGCCAGCTCACAGACAGGGGGCGCAGGCAATCAGCCCCAGCATTTT	CASSQTGGAGNQPQHF
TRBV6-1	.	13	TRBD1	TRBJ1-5	TGTGCCGGCCGGGACAGTTTTGAAGGACCCCAGCATTTT	CAGRDSFEGPQHF
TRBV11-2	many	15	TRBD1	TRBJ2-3	TGTGCCAGCAGCTCCGGGACAGGGAACACAGATACGCAGTATTTT	CASSSGTGNTDTQYF
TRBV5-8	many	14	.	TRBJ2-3	TGTGCCAGCAGCTTACAGGGAGCAACAGATACGCAGTATTTT	CASSLQGATDTQYF
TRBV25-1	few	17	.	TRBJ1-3	TGTGCCAGCAGTGAGGCGGGCGGCCGGCTTGGTGGAAACACCATATATTTT	CASSEAGGRLGGNTIYF
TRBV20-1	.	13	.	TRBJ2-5	TGCAGTGCTAGTTGGGGGGCTGGAGAGACCCAGTACTTC	CSASWGAGETQYF
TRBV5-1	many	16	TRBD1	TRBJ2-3	TGCGCCAGCAGCCCCGCGGACAGGGTGTTTGCAGATACGCAGTATTTT	CASSPADRVFADTQYF
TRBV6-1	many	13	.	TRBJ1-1	TGTGCCAGCAGTCAGGGCCCGACCACTGAAGCTTTCTTT	CASSQGPTTEAFF
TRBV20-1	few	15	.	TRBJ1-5	TGCAGTGCTGCATACAGGATAGCTATCAATCAGCCCCAGCATTTT	CSAAYRIAINQPQHF
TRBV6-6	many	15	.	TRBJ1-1	TGTGCCAGCAGTTACTCTGAGAGCCAGAACACTGAAGCTTTCTTT	CASSYSESQNTEAFF
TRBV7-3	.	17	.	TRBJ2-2	TGTGCCAGCAGCTTAGGGCCGTTAGTCGCGAACACCGGGGAGCTGTTTTTT	CASSLGPLVANTGELFF
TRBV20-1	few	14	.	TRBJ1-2	TGCAGTGCTAGAGATATCCCAGGGCTGAATGGCTACACCTTC	CSARDIPGLNGYTF
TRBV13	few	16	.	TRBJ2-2	TGTGCCAGCAGCTGGGCCGGGGCGACCGGGGCCGGGGAGCTGTTTTTT	CASSWAGATGAGELFF
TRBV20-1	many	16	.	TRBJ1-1	TGCAGTGCTAGAGGAGGACAGACCCTTTTGGACACTGAAGCTTTCTTT	CSARGGQTLLDTEAFF
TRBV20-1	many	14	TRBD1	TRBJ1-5	TGCAGTGCTAGATTACAGGGGGCAGGTCAGCCCCAGCATTTT	CSARLQGAGQPQHF
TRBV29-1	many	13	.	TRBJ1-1	TGCAGCGTTGAAAGGGGTGGGAACACTGAAGCTTTCTTT	CSVERGGNTEAFF
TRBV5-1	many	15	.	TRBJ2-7	TGCGCCAGCAGCTTGGGGGGGTATATCTCCTACGAGCAGTACTTC	CASSLGGYISYEQYF
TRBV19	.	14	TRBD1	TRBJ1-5	TGTGCCAGTAGTATAGCGAGGGGGCCTCAGCCCCAGCATTTT	CASSIARGPQPQHF
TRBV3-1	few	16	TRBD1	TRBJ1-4	TGTGCCAGCAGCCAAGGGCAGGGGGCGATTGGGCAAAAACTGTTTTTT	CASSQGQGAIGQKLFF
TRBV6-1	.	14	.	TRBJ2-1	TGTGCCAGCAGTGAAGAGGGACTCTACAATGAGCAGTTCTTC	CASSEEGLYNEQFF
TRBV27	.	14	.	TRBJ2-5	TGTGCCAGCAGCCATCGTAAGGTCGGAGAGACCCAGTACTTC	CASSHRKVGETQYF
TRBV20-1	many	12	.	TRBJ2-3	TGCAGTGCTAGAACAGGAATAGATACGCAGTATTTT	CSARTGIDTQYF
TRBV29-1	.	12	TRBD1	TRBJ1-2	TGCAGCGTTGTAGGACAGGGTCATGGCTACACCTTC	CSVVGQGHGYTF
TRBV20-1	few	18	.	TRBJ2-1	TGCAGTGCCCTCCCCGATAGGGGCCCCAACCCCTCCTACAATGAGCAGTTCTTC	CSALPDRGPNPSYNEQFF
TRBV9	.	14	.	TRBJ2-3	TGTGCCAGCACCTCGGCCGGTCCCACAGATACGCAGTATTTT	CASTSAGPTDTQYF
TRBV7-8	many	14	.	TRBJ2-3	TGTGCCAGCAGCTTCAGTATTCGCACAGATACGCAGTATTTT	CASSFSIRTDTQYF
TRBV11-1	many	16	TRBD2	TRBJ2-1	TGTGCCAGCAGCAAGTTACCTAGCGGGGGATATAATGAGCAGTTCTTC	CASSKLPSGGYNEQFF
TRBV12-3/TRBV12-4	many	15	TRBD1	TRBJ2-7	TGTGCCAGCAGTGCAACCGGGACAGGGGATAGCGAGCAGTACTTC	CASSATGTGDSEQYF
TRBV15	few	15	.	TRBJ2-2	TGTGCCACCAGCCCAGGACAAGTGAACACCGGGGAGCTGTTTTTT	CATSPGQVNTGELFF
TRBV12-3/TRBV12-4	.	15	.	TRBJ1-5	TGTGCCAGCAGCGTAAATGCCGGAAGCAATCAGCCCCAGCATTTT	CASSVNAGSNQPQHF
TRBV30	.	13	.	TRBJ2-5	TGTGCCTGGAGTGTAGGGGCCCAAGAGACCCAGTACTTC	CAWSVGAQETQYF
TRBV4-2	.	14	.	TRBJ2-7	TGTGCCAGCAGCCACCGGGACAACTCCTACGAGCAGTACTTC	CASSHRDNSYEQYF
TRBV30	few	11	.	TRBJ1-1	TGTGCCTGGAAGGTGGCCACTGAAGCTTTCTTT	CAWKVATEAFF
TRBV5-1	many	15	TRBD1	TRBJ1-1	TGCGCCAGCAGCTTGAGTTCGACAGGGGTGGTTGAAGCTTTCTTT	CASSLSSTGVVEAFF
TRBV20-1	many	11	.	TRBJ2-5	TGCAGCATGACAGCCCAAGAGACCCAGTACTTC	CSMTAQETQYF